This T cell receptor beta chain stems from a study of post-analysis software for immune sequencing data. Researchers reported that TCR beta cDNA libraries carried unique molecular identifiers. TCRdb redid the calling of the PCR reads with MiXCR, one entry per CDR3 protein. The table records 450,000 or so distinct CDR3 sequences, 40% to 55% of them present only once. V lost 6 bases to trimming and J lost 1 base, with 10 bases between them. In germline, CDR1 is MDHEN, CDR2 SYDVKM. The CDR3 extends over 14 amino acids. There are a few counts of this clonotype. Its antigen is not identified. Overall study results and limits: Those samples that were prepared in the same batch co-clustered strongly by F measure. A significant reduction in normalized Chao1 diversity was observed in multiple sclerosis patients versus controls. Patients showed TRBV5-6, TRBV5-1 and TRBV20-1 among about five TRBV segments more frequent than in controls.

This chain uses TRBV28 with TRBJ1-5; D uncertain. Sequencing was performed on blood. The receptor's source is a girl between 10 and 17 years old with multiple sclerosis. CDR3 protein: CASRVGGSNQPQHF. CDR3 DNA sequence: TGTGCCAGCAGGGTGGGCGGGAGCAATCAGCCCCAGCATTTT.